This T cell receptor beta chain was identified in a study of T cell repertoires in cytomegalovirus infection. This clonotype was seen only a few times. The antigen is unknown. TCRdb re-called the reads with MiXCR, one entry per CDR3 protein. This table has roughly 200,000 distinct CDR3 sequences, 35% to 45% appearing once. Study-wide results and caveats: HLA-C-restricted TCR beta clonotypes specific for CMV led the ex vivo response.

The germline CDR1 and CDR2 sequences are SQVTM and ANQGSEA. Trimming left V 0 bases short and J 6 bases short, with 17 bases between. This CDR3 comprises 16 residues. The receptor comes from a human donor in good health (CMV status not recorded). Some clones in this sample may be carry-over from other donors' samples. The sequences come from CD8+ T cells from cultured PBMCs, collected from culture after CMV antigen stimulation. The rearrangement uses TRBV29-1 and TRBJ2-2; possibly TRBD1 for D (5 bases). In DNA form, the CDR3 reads TGCAGCGTTGAAGATCTTGGTAGGGGTGGTTCCGGGGAGCTGTTTTTT. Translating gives CSVEDLGRGGSGELFF.